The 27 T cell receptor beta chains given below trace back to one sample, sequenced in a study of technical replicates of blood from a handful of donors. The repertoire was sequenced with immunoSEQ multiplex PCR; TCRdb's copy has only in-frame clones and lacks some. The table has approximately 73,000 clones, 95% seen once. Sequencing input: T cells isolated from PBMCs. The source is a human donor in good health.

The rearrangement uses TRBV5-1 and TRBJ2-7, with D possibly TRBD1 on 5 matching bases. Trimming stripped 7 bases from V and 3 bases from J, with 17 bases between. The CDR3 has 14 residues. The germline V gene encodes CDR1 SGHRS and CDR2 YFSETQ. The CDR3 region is CASGSQGFLYEQYF. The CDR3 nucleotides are TGCGCCAGCGGGTCCCAGGGTTTCCTCTACGAGCAGTACTTC.

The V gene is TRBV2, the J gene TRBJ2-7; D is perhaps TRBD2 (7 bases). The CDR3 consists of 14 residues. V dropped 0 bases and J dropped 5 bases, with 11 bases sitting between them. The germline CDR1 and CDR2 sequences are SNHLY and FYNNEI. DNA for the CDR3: TGTGCCAGCAGTGAAGCGGGGGGGGCGGACGAGCAGTACTTC. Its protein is CASSEAGGADEQYF.

The CDR3 here is CSATDRVYGELFF. In nucleotides, the CDR3 is TGCAGCGCTACGGACAGAGTATACGGGGAGCTGTTTTTT. The chain recombines TRBV29-1 with TRBJ2-2, with a possible D match to TRBD1 (6 bases). CDR1 SQVTM and CDR2 ANQGSEA come from the germline V gene. With 7 bases removed from V and 7 bases from J, the gap between germline ends came to 16 bases. This CDR3 has 13 amino acids.

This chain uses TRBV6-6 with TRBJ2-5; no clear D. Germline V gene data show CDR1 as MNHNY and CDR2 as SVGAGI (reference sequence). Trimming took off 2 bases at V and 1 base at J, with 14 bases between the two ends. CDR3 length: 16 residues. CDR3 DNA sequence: TGTGCCAGCAGTTACCGGCCAGGCCGCGCCCAAGAGACCCAGTACTTC. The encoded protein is CASSYRPGRAQETQYF.

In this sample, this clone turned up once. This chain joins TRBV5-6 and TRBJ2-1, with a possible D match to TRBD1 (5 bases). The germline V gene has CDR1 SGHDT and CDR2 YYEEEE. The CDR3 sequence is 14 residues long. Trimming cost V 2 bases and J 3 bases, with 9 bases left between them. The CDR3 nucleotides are TGTGCCAGCAGCTTCTCAGGGATCTACAATGAGCAGTTCTTC. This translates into CASSFSGIYNEQFF.

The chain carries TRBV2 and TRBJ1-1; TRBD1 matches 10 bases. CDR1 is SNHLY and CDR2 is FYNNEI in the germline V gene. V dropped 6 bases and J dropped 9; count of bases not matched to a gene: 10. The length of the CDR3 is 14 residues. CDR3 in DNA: TGTGCCAGCAGCCGGTCCTTGGGACAGGGGAAAGCTTTCTTT. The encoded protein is CASSRSLGQGKAFF.

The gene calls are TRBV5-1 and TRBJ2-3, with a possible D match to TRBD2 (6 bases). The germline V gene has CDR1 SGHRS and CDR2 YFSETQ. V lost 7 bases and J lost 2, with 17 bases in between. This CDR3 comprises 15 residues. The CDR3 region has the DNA TGCGCCAGCGGAGTGGGACTGAAAATCACAGATACGCAGTATTTT. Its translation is CASGVGLKITDTQYF.

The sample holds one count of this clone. The CDR3 nucleotides read TGTGCCAGCAGCTCCGGGACAGGGGGCCTAGAAGAGCAGTACTTC. Protein sequence: CASSSGTGGLEEQYF. The chain couples TRBV11-2 to TRBJ2-7, with 12 bases that match TRBD1. This CDR3 spans 15 amino acids. CDR1 is SGHAT and CDR2 is FQNNGV in the germline V gene. The J segment lost 7 bases and the V segment lost 4 bases, leaving 8 bases of the junction unmatched.

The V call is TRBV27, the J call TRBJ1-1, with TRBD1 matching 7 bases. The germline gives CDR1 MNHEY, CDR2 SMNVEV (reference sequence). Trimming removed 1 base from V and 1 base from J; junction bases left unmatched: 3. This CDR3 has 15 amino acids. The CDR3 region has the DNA TGTGCCAGCAGTTTATATACAGGGGCGAACACTGAAGCTTTCTTT. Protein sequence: CASSLYTGANTEAFF.

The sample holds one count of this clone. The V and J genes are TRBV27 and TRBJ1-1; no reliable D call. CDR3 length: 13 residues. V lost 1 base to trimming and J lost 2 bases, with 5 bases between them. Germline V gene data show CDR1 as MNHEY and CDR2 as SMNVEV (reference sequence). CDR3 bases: TGTGCCAGCAGTTTATTGACTAACACTGAAGCTTTCTTT. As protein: CASSLLTNTEAFF.

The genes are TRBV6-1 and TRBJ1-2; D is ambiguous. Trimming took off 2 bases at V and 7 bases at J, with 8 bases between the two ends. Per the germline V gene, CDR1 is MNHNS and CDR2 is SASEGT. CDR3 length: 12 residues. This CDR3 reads CASSELGGGYTF. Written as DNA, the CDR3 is TGTGCCAGCAGTGAATTGGGAGGTGGCTACACCTTC.

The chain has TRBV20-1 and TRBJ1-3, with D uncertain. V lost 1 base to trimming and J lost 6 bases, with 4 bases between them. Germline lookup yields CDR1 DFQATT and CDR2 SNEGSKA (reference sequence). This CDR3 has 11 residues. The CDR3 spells CSARGANTIYF. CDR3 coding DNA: TGCAGTGCTAGAGGAGCAAACACCATATATTTT.

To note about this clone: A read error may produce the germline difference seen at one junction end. CDR3 nucleotides: TGTGCCAGCAATCGGGAGGGCTCCAACGAGCAGTACTTC. Its protein is CASNREGSNEQYF. The rearrangement joins TRBV2 to TRBJ2-7; 8 nucleotides align to TRBD2. Per the germline V gene, CDR1 is SNHLY and CDR2 is FYNNEI. The CDR3 runs to 13 residues.

The CDR3 reads CASSEDEANTGELFF. For the CDR3, the DNA is TGTGCCAGCAGTGAAGACGAAGCTAACACCGGGGAGCTGTTTTTT. V gene TRBV2 combines with J gene TRBJ2-2; D gene ambiguous. With 1 base removed from V and 2 bases from J, the gap between germline ends came to 8 bases. The CDR3 consists of 15 residues. Germline V lookup: CDR1 SNHLY, CDR2 FYNNEI. Full variable domain (missing parts from reference TRBV2 and TRBJ2-2): EPEVTQTPSHQVTQMGQEVILRCVPISNHLYFYWYRQILGQKVEFLVSFYNNEISEKSEIFDDQFSVERPDGSNFTLKIRSTKLEDSAMYFCASSEDEANTGELFFGEGSRLTVL.

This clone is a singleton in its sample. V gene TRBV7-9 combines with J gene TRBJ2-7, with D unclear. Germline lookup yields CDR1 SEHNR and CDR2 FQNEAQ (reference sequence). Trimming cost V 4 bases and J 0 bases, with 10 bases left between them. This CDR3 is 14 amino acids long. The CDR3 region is CASSSQSGSYEQYF. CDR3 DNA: TGTGCCAGCAGCTCCCAGTCGGGCTCCTACGAGCAGTACTTC.

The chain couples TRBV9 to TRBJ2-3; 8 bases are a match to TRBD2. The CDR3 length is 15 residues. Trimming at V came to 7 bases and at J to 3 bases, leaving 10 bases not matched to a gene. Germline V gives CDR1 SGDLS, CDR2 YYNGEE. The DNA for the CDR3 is TGTGCCAGCGGGAACGGGGGGGCCGAGACAGATACGCAGTATTTT. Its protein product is CASGNGGAETDTQYF.

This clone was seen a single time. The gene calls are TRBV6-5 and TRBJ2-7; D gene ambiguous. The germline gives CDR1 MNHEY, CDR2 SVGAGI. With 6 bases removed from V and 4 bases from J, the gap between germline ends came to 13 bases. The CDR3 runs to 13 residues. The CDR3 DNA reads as TGTGCCAGCAGCCCCCGAGGTGGGTACGAGCAGTACTTC. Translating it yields CASSPRGGYEQYF.

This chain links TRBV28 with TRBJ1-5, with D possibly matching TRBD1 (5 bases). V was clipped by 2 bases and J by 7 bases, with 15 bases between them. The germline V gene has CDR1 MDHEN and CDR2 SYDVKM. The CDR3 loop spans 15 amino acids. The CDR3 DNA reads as TGTGCCAGCAGTTTAGCTACACGATCAGGGCAGCCCCAGCATTTT. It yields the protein CASSLATRSGQPQHF.

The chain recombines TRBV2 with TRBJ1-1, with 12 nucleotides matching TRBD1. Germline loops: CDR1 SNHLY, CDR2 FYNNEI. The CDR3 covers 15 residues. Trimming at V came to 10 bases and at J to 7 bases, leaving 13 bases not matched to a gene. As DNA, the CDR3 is TGTGCCATCGCCACCCGGGACAGGGGGCATGTTGAAGCTTTCTTT. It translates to CAIATRDRGHVEAFF. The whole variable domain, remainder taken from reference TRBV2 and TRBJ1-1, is EPEVTQTPSHQVTQMGQEVILRCVPISNHLYFYWYRQILGQKVEFLVSFYNNEISEKSEIFDDQFSVERPDGSNFTLKIRSTKLEDSAMYFCAIATRDRGHVEAFFGQGTRLTVV.

The CDR3 sequence: CSVVDRDTEAFF. Written as DNA, the CDR3 is TGCAGCGTTGTAGACAGGGACACTGAAGCTTTCTTT. The chain is built from TRBV29-1 and TRBJ1-1, with TRBD1 matching 7 bases. CDR1 is SQVTM, CDR2 ANQGSEA, per germline. This CDR3 contains 12 residues. The V and J ends lost 4 bases and 3 bases, in that order; junction bases with no gene match: 2.

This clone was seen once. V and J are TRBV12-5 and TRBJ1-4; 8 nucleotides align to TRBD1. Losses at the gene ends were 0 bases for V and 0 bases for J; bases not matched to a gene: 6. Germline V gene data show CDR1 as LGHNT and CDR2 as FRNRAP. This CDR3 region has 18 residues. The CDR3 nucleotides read TGTGCTAGTGGTTTGGTACGGACAGGGACCTCAACTAATGAAAAACTGTTTTTT. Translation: CASGLVRTGTSTNEKLFF.

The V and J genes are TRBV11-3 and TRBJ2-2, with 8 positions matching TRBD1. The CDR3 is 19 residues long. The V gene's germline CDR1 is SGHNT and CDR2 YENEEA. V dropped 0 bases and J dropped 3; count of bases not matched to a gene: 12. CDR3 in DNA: TGTGCCAGCAGCTTAGATCGAGGCAGGGGGCGCCCCCACACCGGGGAGCTGTTTTTT. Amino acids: CASSLDRGRGRPHTGELFF. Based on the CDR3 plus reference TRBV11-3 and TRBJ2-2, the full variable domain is EAGVVQSPRYKIIEKKQPVAFWCNPISGHNTLYWYLQNLGQGPELLIRYENEEAVDDSQLPKDRFSAERLKGVDSTLKIQPAELGDSAVYLCASSLDRGRGRPHTGELFFGEGSRLTVL.

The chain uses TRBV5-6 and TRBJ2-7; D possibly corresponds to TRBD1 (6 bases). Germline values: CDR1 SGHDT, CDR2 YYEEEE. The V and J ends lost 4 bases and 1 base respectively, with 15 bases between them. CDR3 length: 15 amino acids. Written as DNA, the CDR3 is TGTGCCAGCAGCGGAAGGACAGTCCTGTCCTACGAGCAGTACTTC. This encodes CASSGRTVLSYEQYF.

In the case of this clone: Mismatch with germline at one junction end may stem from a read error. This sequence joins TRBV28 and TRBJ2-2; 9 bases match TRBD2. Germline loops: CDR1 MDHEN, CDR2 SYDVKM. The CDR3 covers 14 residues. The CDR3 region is CASGLAGVGGELFF. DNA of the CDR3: TGTGCCAGCGGTTTAGCGGGAGTGGGCGGGGAGCTGTTTTTT.

CDR3 residues: CASSLGRTGISNQPQHF. CDR3 DNA: TGTGCCAGCAGCTTAGGGAGGACAGGGATAAGCAATCAGCCCCAGCATTTT. J is TRBJ1-5 and V is TRBV7-8; 8 bases map to TRBD1. In germline, CDR1 is SGHVS, CDR2 FQNEAQ. With 1 base clipped from V and 1 base from J, the junction kept 6 bases outside the gene matches. The CDR3 totals 17 residues.

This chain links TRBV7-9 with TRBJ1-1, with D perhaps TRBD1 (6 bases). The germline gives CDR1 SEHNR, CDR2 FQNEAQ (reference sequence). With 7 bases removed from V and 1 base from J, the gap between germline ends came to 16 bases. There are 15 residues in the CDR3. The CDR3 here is CASTAGGQENTEAFF. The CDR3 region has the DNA TGTGCCAGCACGGCTGGGGGCCAGGAGAACACTGAAGCTTTCTTT. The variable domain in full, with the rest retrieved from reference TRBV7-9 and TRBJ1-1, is DTGVSQNPRHKITKRGQNVTFRCDPISEHNRLYWYRQTLGQGPEFLTYFQNEAQLEKSRLLSDRFSAERPKGSFSTLEIQRTEQGDSAMYLCASTAGGQENTEAFFGQGTRLTVV.

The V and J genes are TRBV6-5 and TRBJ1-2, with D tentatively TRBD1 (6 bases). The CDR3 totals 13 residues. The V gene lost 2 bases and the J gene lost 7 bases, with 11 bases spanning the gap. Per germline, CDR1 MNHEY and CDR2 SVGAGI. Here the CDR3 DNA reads TGTGCCAGCAGTTACCAGGGGTTCCCTGGCTACACCTTC. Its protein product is CASSYQGFPGYTF.